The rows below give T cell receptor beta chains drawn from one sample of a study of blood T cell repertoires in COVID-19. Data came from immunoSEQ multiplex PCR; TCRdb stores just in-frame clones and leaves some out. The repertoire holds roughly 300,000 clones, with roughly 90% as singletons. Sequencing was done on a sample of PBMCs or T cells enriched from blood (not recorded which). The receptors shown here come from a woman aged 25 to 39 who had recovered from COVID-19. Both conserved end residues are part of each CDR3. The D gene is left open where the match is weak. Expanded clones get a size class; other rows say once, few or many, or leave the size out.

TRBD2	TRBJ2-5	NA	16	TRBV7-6	TGTGCCAGCAGCCAAACACAGAGCGGGGGCGGAGAGACCCAGTACTTC	CASSQTQSGGGETQYF
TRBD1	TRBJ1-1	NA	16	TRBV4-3	TGCGCCAGCAGCCAAGGACAGGGGGCCATGAACACTGAAGCTTTCTTT	CASSQGQGAMNTEAFF
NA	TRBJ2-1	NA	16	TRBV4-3	TGCGCCAGCAGCCAAGAATTTGCGGGATCCTACAATGAGCAGTTCTTC	CASSQEFAGSYNEQFF
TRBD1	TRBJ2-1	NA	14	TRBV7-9	TGTGCCAGCAACCACCTCGACAGGGGTAATGAGCAGTTCTTC	CASNHLDRGNEQFF
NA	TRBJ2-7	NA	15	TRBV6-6	TGTGCCAGCAGCAGTCCAGAGGCAGGGAGGAACGAGCAGTACTTC	CASSSPEAGRNEQYF
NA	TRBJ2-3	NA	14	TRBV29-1	TGCAGCGTTGCAGGGGATTGGGCGACAGATACGCAGTATTTT	CSVAGDWATDTQYF
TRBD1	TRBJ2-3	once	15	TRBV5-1	TGCGCCAGCAGCTTGGGACAGGGGGCAACAGATACGCAGTATTTT	CASSLGQGATDTQYF
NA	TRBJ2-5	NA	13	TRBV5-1	TGCGCCAGCAGCAACAGGGCTCCAGAGACCCAGTACTTC	CASSNRAPETQYF
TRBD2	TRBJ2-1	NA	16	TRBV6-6	TGTGCCAGCAGTATGACAGGGACTAGCGGGAACAATGAGCAGTTCTTC	CASSMTGTSGNNEQFF
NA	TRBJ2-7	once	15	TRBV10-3	TGTGCCATCAGTGAGTCCGGGCGGGTCTCCTACGAGCAGTACTTC	CAISESGRVSYEQYF
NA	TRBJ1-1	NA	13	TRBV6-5	TGTGCCGCCGGGGGGGTGGGAAGCACTGAAGCTTTCTTT	CAAGGVGSTEAFF
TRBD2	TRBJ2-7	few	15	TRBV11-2	TGTGCCAGCAGCTTTCCCCCGACTAGCGGGGGCGAGCAGTACTTC	CASSFPPTSGGEQYF
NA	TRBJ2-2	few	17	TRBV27	TGTGCCAGCAGTTTAGAGGGCCGGATCGCGAACACCGGGGAGCTGTTTTTT	CASSLEGRIANTGELFF
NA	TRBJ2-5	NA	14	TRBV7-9	TGTGCCAGCAGCTTATCGCAGTACCAAGAGACCCAGTACTTC	CASSLSQYQETQYF
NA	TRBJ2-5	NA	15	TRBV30	TGTGCCTGGAGTGCCTCGCGAGGCGTCCAAGAGACCCAGTACTTC	CAWSASRGVQETQYF
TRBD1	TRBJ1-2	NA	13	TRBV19	TGTGCCAGTACAGCGGGACAGGGTAAAGGCTACACCTTC	CASTAGQGKGYTF
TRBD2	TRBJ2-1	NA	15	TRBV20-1	TGCAGTGCTAGTTGGCGGGGGAGCTCCTACAATGAGCAGTTCTTC	CSASWRGSSYNEQFF
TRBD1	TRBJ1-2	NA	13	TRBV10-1	TGCGCCAGCAGTCCCGGGACAGGCTATGGCTACACCTTC	CASSPGTGYGYTF
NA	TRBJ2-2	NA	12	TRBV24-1	TGTGCCACCAGTGGTAGCACCGGGGAGCTGTTTTTT	CATSGSTGELFF
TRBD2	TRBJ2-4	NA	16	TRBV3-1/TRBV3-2	TGTGCCAGCAGCCAAGACGGGTCTAGCGGGGGGAACATTCAGTACTTC	CASSQDGSSGGNIQYF
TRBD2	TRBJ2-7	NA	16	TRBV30	TGTGCCTGGAGTCCGGGACTAGCGAGTCCCCTCTACGAGCAGTACTTC	CAWSPGLASPLYEQYF
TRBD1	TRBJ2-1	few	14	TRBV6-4	TGTGCCAGCAGTGGGGGACAGGGTTACAATGAGCAGTTCTTC	CASSGGQGYNEQFF
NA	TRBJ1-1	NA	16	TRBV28	TGTGCCAGCAGTTCTAGCCCAGGGGTGGAGAACACTGAAGCTTTCTTT	CASSSSPGVENTEAFF
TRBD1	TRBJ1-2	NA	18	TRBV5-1	TGCGCCAGCAGCTTGGCGGCCCCATCCGCGACAGGGTTTGCTGGCTACACCTTC	CASSLAAPSATGFAGYTF
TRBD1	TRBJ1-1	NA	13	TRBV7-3	TGTGCCAGCAGCCAGGGGGCGAACACTGAAGCTTTCTTT	CASSQGANTEAFF
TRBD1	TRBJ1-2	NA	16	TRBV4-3	TGCGCCAGCAGCCAAGTGACCCAAAGGGGGCCTGGAGGCTACACCTTC	CASSQVTQRGPGGYTF
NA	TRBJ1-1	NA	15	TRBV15	TGTGCCACCAGCAGAGATCCCTTGGGAGACACTGAAGCTTTCTTT	CATSRDPLGDTEAFF
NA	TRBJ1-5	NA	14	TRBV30	TGTGCCTGGAGTGTACTTACTGACAATCAGCCCCAGCATTTT	CAWSVLTDNQPQHF
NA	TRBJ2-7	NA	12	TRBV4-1	TGCGCCAGCAGCCCAAATCCGGGCGAGCAGTACTTC	CASSPNPGEQYF
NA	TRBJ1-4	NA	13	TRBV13	TGTGCCAGCAGCTTGGGGGCAAATGAAAAACTGTTTTTT	CASSLGANEKLFF
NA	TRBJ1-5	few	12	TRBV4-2	TGTGCCAGCAGCCAAAGCGGGGAAGCCCAGCATTTT	CASSQSGEAQHF
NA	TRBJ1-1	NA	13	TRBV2	TGTGCCAGCAGTGAATCATCGAACACTGAAGCTTTCTTT	CASSESSNTEAFF
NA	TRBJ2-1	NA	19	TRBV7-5	TGTGCCAGAAGCCCCCCAGGAACTGGCGGGAGAAGACGGGACGATGAGCAGTTCTTC	CARSPPGTGGRRRDDEQFF
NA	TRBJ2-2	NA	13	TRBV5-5	TGTGCCAGCACCGGTTCGAACACCGGGGAGCTGTTTTTT	CASTGSNTGELFF
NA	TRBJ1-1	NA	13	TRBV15	TGTGCCGCGGGAAAGCGGAAGAACACTGAAGCTTTCTTT	CAAGKRKNTEAFF
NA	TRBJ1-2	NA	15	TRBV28	TGTGCCAGCAGTTTAAGTTACAGATCTAACTATGGCTACACCTTC	CASSLSYRSNYGYTF
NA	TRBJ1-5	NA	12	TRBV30	TGTGCCTGGAGTGACTCAGGTCAGCCCCAGCATTTT	CAWSDSGQPQHF
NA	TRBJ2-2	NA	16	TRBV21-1	TGTGCCAGCAGCGGATTTAGCGGAACAAACACCGGGGAGCTGTTTTTT	CASSGFSGTNTGELFF
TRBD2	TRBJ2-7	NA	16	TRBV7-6	TGTGCCAGCAGCGGACTACTAGCGGGAGATACCTACGAGCAGTACTTC	CASSGLLAGDTYEQYF
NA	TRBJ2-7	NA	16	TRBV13	TGTGCCAGCAGATACGGAGAAGGAGTTTCGGGGAACGAGCAGTACTTC	CASRYGEGVSGNEQYF
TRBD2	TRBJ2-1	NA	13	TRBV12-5	TGTGCTAGTGGTTCCGCGGGAGTTTACGAGCAGTTCTTC	CASGSAGVYEQFF
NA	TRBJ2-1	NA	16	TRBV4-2	TGTGCCAGCAGCCAAGATCTGGATGTTCGGGATTCGAGGCAGTTCTTC	CASSQDLDVRDSRQFF
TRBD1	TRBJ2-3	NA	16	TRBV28	TGTGCCAGCAGTCCCATCGACAGGGTCCTCACAGATACGCAGTATTTT	CASSPIDRVLTDTQYF
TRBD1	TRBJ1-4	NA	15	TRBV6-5	TGTGCCAGCAGTTATTTCACAGGGGCGGAAGAAAAACTGTTTTTT	CASSYFTGAEEKLFF
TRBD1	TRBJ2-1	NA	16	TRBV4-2	TGTGCCAGCAGCCAAGAGGGTCAGGGGGCGCGAAGAGAGCAGTTCTTC	CASSQEGQGARREQFF
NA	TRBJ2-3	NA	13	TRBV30	TGTGCCTGGGTGGCGGGATCGGCAGATACGCAGTATTTT	CAWVAGSADTQYF
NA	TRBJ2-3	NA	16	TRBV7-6	TGTGCCAGCAGCCCCGGTCCAGCGGAGTTCACAGATACGCAGTATTTT	CASSPGPAEFTDTQYF
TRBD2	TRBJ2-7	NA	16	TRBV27	TGTGCCAGCAGTATCGGGACTAGCGGGAGGGAGTACGAGCAGTACTTC	CASSIGTSGREYEQYF
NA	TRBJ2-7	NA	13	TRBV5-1	TGCGCCAGCAGCTTTCAGGAAACCTACGAGCAGTACTTC	CASSFQETYEQYF
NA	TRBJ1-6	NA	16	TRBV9	TGTGCCAGCAGCGTAGTGGACAGTGGGGTTAATTCACCCCTCCACTTT	CASSVVDSGVNSPLHF